The present entry profiles one TCR beta chain with its context. Its matching antigen is unknown. This sample stems from a study of radiation and T cells in renal cell carcinoma. Across the whole study: Nephrectomy followed 15 Gy stereotactic body radiation by 4 weeks. General study results and limits: Top tumor clonotypes rose in blood 2 weeks post-radiation, then contracted.

Time point specified: baseline pretreatment blood. Treatment: 15 Gy SBRT to primary tumor, nephrectomy 4 weeks later. Profiling relied on immunoSEQ multiplex PCR, and the TCRdb table lists in-frame clones only, not all of them. The sample has 50,000 to 75,000 clones; approximately 84% are singletons. V lost 2 bases and J 5 bases, leaving 15 bases between the germline ends. This CDR3 has 16 residues. From germline, CDR1 is MNHEY and CDR2 SVGAGI. This clonotype was sampled from a man aged 60 to 75 with renal cell carcinoma. The specimen comprised blood, sampled from a patient whose treatment included radiotherapy and nephrectomy. The rearrangement joins TRBV6-5 to TRBJ2-2; D assignment may be TRBD1 or TRBD2 (6 bases each). In DNA form, the CDR3 reads TGTGCCAGCAGTTACGTCGGGGGCTTACATACCGGGGAGCTGTTTTTT. Its protein is CASSYVGGLHTGELFF.